A single sample is the source of the 15 T cell receptor beta chains below, sequenced in a study of blood T cell repertoires in COVID-19. The table came from immunoSEQ multiplex PCR; TCRdb's copy has only in-frame clones and leaves some out. The table includes about half a million clones, 75% to 90% detected once. The source material was peripheral blood. The receptors were gathered from a human donor in a cohort sampled during active COVID-19.

This sequence joins TRBV6-6 and TRBJ1-1; TRBD1 might be the D (5 bases). Trimming pared 3 bases from V and 4 bases from J, leaving 12 bases between. The germline V gene encodes CDR1 MNHNY and CDR2 SVGAGI (reference sequence). CDR3 length: 14 residues. The CDR3 reads CASSYGGFITEAFF. As DNA, the CDR3 is TGTGCCAGCAGTTATGGGGGGTTTATCACTGAAGCTTTCTTT.

J is TRBJ1-5 and V is TRBV7-2; 10 positions match TRBD1. The CDR3 covers 16 residues. Germline loops: CDR1 SGHTA, CDR2 FQGNSA. The V segment lost 5 bases and the J segment 5 bases; nucleotides outside the gene matches: 9. The CDR3 DNA sequence: TGTGCCAGCAGCAGACGAACCGGGACAGGGGATCAGCCCCAGCATTTT. This gives the protein CASSRRTGTGDQPQHF.

The gene calls are TRBV7-3 and TRBJ2-2; 11 bases are a match to TRBD2. V gave up 5 bases and J gave up 3 bases; unmatched junction bases: 8. Per the germline V gene, CDR1 is SGHTA and CDR2 is FQGTGA. CDR3 length equals 17 residues. The CDR3 sequence is CASSPKTSGTDTGELFF. The DNA for the CDR3 is TGTGCCAGCAGCCCAAAGACTAGCGGGACCGACACCGGGGAGCTGTTTTTT.

V is TRBV7-2 and J is TRBJ1-5; D may be TRBD1 (5 bases). The V gene's germline CDR1 is SGHTA and CDR2 FQGNSA. CDR3 length: 15 residues. Trimming removed 5 bases from V and 7 bases from J, with 18 bases in between. The CDR3 protein is CASSLEGFLRQPQHF. In DNA form, the CDR3 reads TGTGCCAGCAGCCTAGAGGGGTTTCTAAGACAGCCCCAGCATTTT.

In regard to this clone: Other DNA variants within this sample encode the same CDR3. The V and J genes are TRBV7-9 and TRBJ1-4; 7 nucleotides match TRBD1. CDR3 length: 14 residues. The trim removed 2 bases at V and 8 bases at J, leaving 5 bases unmatched. CDR1 and CDR2 (germline): SEHNR, FQNEAQ (reference sequence). The CDR3 DNA follows: TGTGCCAGCAGCTTACGACAGGGAGACGAAAAACTGTTTTTT. This translates into CASSLRQGDEKLFF. The whole variable domain, filled in from reference TRBV7-9 and TRBJ1-4, reads DTGVSQNPRHKITKRGQNVTFRCDPISEHNRLYWYRQTLGQGPEFLTYFQNEAQLEKSRLLSDRFSAERPKGSFSTLEIQRTEQGDSAMYLCASSLRQGDEKLFFGSGTQLSVL.

This clone was seen just once. The chain combines TRBV7-9 with TRBJ1-1; weak D call: TRBD1 (6 bases). The CDR3 extends over 13 amino acids. Trimming left V 8 bases short and J 0 bases short, with 10 bases between. Germline lookup yields CDR1 SEHNR and CDR2 FQNEAQ (reference sequence). CDR3 sequence: CASGGAMNTEAFF. CDR3 bases: TGTGCCAGCGGGGGGGCCATGAACACTGAAGCTTTCTTT.

The CDR3 loop is CASSQDDRGTRSYEQYF. The CDR3 coding sequence is TGTGCCAGCAGCCAAGATGACAGGGGGACGAGGTCCTACGAGCAGTACTTC. This chain connects TRBV4-2 to TRBJ2-7, with TRBD1 matching 9 bases. V trimming: 0 bases; J trimming: 1 base; junction bases outside the gene matches: 7. Germline V lookup: CDR1 LGHNA, CDR2 YNFKEQ. This CDR3 has 17 residues.

The chain links TRBV7-2 to TRBJ2-7; D is undetermined. CDR3 length equals 13 residues. CDR1 is SGHTA, CDR2 FQGNSA, per germline. Trimming removed 2 bases at V and 2 bases at J, with 7 bases between. In DNA, the CDR3 is TGTGCCAGCAGCTTACCAGTAACCTACGAGCAGTACTTC. It encodes CASSLPVTYEQYF.

The chain has TRBV7-9 and TRBJ1-2; TRBD1 matches 10 bases. Germline V gene data show CDR1 as SEHNR and CDR2 as FQNEAQ (reference sequence). J was trimmed by 3 bases and V by 4 bases; bases with no gene match: 14. The CDR3 consists of 18 residues. The CDR3 sequence is CASSWTGTGVGRDYGYTF. As DNA, the CDR3 is TGTGCCAGCAGCTGGACCGGGACAGGGGTCGGCAGAGACTATGGCTACACCTTC.

The chain joins TRBV27 to TRBJ1-2, with 7 bases that match TRBD1. J was trimmed by 10 bases and V by 6 bases; bases with no gene match: 20. The CDR3 sequence is 16 residues long. Germline V gives CDR1 MNHEY, CDR2 SMNVEV (reference sequence). This CDR3 reads CASRPGQVSSYASYTF. In DNA, the CDR3 is TGTGCCAGCAGACCTGGACAGGTTTCATCCTATGCGTCCTACACCTTC.

The V and J genes are TRBV10-3 and TRBJ2-1, with a possible D match to TRBD2 (5 bases). Looked up from germline, CDR1 is ENHRY and CDR2 is SYGVKD. There are 14 residues in the CDR3. With 7 bases removed from V and 4 bases from J, the gap between germline ends came to 14 bases. This CDR3 reads CAITGADRYNEQFF. Here the CDR3 DNA reads TGTGCCATCACCGGAGCGGACCGATACAATGAGCAGTTCTTC.

The chain has TRBV7-2 and TRBJ2-1; 10 bases are shared with TRBD2. The germline gives CDR1 SGHTA, CDR2 FQGNSA. The CDR3 is 16 residues long. Unmatched junction bases numbered 1, after V lost 0 bases and J lost 2 bases. The CDR3 DNA is TGTGCCAGCAGCTTAGCTAGCGGGAGGACCTACAATGAGCAGTTCTTC. It translates to CASSLASGRTYNEQFF. The variable domain in full, with the rest retrieved from reference TRBV7-2 and TRBJ2-1, is GAGVSQSPSNKVTEKGKDVELRCDPISGHTALYWYRQSLGQGLEFLIYFQGNSAPDKSGLPSDRFSAERTGGSVSTLTIQRTQQEDSAVYLCASSLASGRTYNEQFFGPGTRLTVL.

This clone has only one observation. The V call is TRBV6-1, the J call TRBJ2-7, with 8 bases identical to TRBD1. Trimming at V came to 3 bases and at J to 2 bases, leaving 3 bases not matched to a gene. The CDR3 runs 14 residues. Germline CDR1 is MNHNS and CDR2 is SASEGT. The CDR3 DNA follows: TGTGCCAGCAGTGAGACAGGGGTAACCTACGAGCAGTACTTC. It codes for CASSETGVTYEQYF.

The rearrangement joins TRBV30 to TRBJ2-5, with 9 bases lining up with TRBD2. CDR1 is GTSNPN, CDR2 SVGIG, per germline (reference sequence). This CDR3 contains 15 residues. With V trimmed by 3 bases and J by 2 bases, 7 bases remained unmatched. This CDR3 reads CAWRGGLADQETQYF. CDR3 nucleotide sequence: TGTGCCTGGAGAGGGGGACTAGCAGATCAAGAGACCCAGTACTTC.

The CDR3 sequence is CASSIPGGGPEAFF. CDR3 bases: TGTGCCAGTAGTATACCTGGAGGGGGCCCTGAAGCTTTCTTT. The genes are TRBV19 and TRBJ1-1, with 7 positions matching TRBD1. Germline V CDR1 and CDR2: LNHDA, SQIVND (reference sequence). V gave up 2 bases and J gave up 6 bases; unmatched junction bases: 6. The CDR3 has 14 residues.